This T cell receptor (beta chain) came from a study of blood T cell repertoires in COVID-19. Overall study: Italy, Spain and the United States were the sources of the convalescent and acute COVID-19 samples. In each case, the material was cDNA or gDNA derived from T cells, B-cell-depleted T cells, or PBMCs.

CDR3 length: 13 residues. V dropped 6 bases and J dropped 2 bases, with 11 bases sitting between them. CDR1 is SGHNT, CDR2 YYREEE, per germline (reference sequence). Researchers sorted participants into cohorts using their self-reported clinical history. The data were produced by immunoSEQ multiplex PCR, yet TCRdb's version contains in-frame clones alone and is incomplete. The sample consists of 140,000 to 150,000 clones, more than 75% of them appearing once. The TCR comes from a woman aged 50 to 65 who had recovered from COVID-19. This chain connects TRBV5-4 to TRBJ1-1, with D unresolved. The sequenced sample consisted of PBMCs or T cells enriched from blood (not recorded which). The CDR3 reads CASTIALNTEAFF. The DNA for the CDR3 is TGTGCCAGCACCATAGCCCTAAACACTGAAGCTTTCTTT.